This TCR beta chain stems from a study of T cell responses to AZD1222 COVID-19 vaccine. On the study more broadly: Second-dose intervals of approximately 4 or approximately 12 weeks were pooled. Findings of the study overall: Mostly white British, mostly female donors; authors suggested clonal diversity may be underestimated. Unmutated variant regions are reportedly the target of nearly half of TCRs that are spike-specific. All repertoire sampling was performed exclusively after the peak T cell response.

V was pared by 2 bases and J by 3 bases, with 0 bases of the junction left unmatched. CDR1 and CDR2 (germline): MNHEY, SVGAGI. The CDR3 totals 15 residues. Clones were read by immunoSEQ multiplex PCR, and TCRdb kept only the in-frame ones, dropping some. The data show about 120,000 clones, roughly nine tenths seen once. Notes on this clone: Its antigen is currently unknown.

This material consisted of peripheral blood, taken on day 0 of AZD1222 vaccination. This sequence joins TRBV6-5 and TRBJ2-5, with 13 bases aligning to TRBD2. The sequence came from an adult in good health. Here the CDR3 reads CASSYGTSGEETQYF. The CDR3 DNA sequence: TGTGCCAGCAGTTACGGGACTAGCGGGGAAGAGACCCAGTACTTC.